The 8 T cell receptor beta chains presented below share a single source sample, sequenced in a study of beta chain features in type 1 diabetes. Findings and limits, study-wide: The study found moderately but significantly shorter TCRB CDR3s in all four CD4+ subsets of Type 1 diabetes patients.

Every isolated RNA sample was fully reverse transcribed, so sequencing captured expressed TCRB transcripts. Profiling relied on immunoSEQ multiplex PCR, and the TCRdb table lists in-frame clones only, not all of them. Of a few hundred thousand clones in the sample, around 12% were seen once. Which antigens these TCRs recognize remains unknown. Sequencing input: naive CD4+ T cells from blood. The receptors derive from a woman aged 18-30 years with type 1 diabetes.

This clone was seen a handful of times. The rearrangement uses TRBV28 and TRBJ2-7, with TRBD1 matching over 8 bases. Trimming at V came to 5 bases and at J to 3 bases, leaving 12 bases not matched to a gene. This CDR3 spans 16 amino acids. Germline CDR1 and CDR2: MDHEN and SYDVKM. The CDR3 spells CASSPTLYRGFYEQYF. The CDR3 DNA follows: TGTGCCAGCAGTCCGACCCTTTACAGGGGGTTCTACGAGCAGTACTTC.

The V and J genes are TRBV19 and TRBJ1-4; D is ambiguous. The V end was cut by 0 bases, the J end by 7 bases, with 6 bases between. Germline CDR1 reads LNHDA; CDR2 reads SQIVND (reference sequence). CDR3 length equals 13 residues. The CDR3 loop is CASSIERGEKLFF. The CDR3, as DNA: TGTGCCAGTAGTATAGAACGAGGTGAAAAACTGTTTTTT.

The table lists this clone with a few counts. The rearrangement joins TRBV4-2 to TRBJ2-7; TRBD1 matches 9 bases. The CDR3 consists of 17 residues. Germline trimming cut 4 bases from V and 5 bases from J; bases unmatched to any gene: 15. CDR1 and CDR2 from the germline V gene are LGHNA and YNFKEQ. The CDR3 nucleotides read TGTGCCAGCAGCCCCTCCCTACCGGGACAGGGAGAAGACGAGCAGTACTTC. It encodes CASSPSLPGQGEDEQYF.

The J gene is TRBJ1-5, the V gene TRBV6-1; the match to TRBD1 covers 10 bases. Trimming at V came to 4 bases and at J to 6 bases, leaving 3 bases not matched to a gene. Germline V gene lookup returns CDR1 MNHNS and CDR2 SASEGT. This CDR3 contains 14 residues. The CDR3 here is CASSGDRGRQPQHF. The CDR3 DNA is TGTGCCAGCAGTGGGGACAGGGGACGTCAGCCCCAGCATTTT.

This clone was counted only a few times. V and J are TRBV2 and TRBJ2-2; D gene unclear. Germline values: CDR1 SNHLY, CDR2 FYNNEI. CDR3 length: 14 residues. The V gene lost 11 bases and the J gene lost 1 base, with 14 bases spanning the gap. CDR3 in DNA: TGTGCCCGCCAGAAAGAGGAGAACACCGGGGAGCTGTTTTTT. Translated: CARQKEENTGELFF.

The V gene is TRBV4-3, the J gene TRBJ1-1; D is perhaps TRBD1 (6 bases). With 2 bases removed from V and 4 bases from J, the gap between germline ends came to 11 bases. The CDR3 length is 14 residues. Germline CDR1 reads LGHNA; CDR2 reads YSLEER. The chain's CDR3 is CASSQPNRVTEAFF. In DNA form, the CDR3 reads TGCGCCAGCAGCCAACCAAACAGGGTCACTGAAGCTTTCTTT.

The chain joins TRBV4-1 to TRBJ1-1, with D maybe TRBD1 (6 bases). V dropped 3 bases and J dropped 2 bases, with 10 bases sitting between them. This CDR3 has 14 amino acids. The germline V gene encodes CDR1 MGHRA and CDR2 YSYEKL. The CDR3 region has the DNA TGCGCCAGCAGCCAGAGACAGGCTAACACTGAAGCTTTCTTT. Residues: CASSQRQANTEAFF.

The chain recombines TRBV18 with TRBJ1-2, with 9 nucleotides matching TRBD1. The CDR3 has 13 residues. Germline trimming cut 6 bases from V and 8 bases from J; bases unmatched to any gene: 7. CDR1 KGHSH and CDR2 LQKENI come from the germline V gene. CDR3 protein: CASSPDRGEGYTF. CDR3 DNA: TGTGCCAGCTCCCCAGACAGGGGGGAAGGCTACACCTTC.